The 31 T cell receptor beta chains reported below all come from one sample, sequenced in a study of radiotherapy plus CTLA-4 blockade in lung cancer. The assay was immunoSEQ multiplex PCR, and TCRdb's table has in-frame clones only and misses some. Of approximately 97,000 clones in the sample, about four fifths were seen once. Specimen: peripheral blood, collected from a patient treated with radiotherapy plus ipilimumab. These receptor sequences come from a human donor with non-small cell lung cancer who had stable disease on radiotherapy plus ipilimumab.

This clone has just one count. V is TRBV11-3 and J is TRBJ2-3; 7 bases are a match to TRBD1. Germline CDR1 and CDR2: SGHNT and YENEEA. The CDR3 consists of 16 residues. Trimming took 4 bases from V and 4 from J; bases not matched to a gene: 11. The CDR3 DNA sequence: TGTGCCAGCAGCTCCCGACAGGGTGAGGGAGCAGATACGCAGTATTTT. It specifies CASSSRQGEGADTQYF.

The V and J genes are TRBV7-9 and TRBJ2-7; 14 bases align to TRBD2. Germline CDR1 and CDR2: SEHNR and FQNEAQ (reference sequence). The J segment lost 6 bases and the V segment lost 5 bases, leaving 15 bases of the junction unmatched. The CDR3 totals 18 residues. CDR3 amino acids: CASSLLGGLTSGRAEQYF. The CDR3 DNA sequence: TGTGCCAGCAGCCTCCTAGGCGGTCTGACTAGCGGGAGGGCCGAGCAGTACTTC.

Details on this clone: The same CDR3 arises from other DNA sequences in this sample as well. The chain has TRBV5-1 and TRBJ1-1; 7 bases are shared with TRBD1. From germline, CDR1 is SGHRS and CDR2 YFSETQ. The CDR3 sequence is 16 residues long. With 0 bases clipped from V and 1 base from J, the junction kept 6 bases outside the gene matches. CDR3 sequence reads: CASSLAGGQKNTEAFF. CDR3 DNA: TGCGCCAGCAGCTTGGCCGGGGGACAGAAGAACACTGAAGCTTTCTTT.

The genes are TRBV6-5 and TRBJ2-7; D remains ambiguous. The CDR3 extends over 11 amino acids. The ends were cut back, 6 bases at V and 6 bases at J, with 9 bases in the middle. The germline gives CDR1 MNHEY, CDR2 SVGAGI. The DNA of the CDR3 is TGTGCCAGCAGCCGATCTGGCGAGCAGTACTTC. This encodes CASSRSGEQYF.

On this clone itself: In the same sample, other DNA sequences code for this CDR3. J is TRBJ1-2 and V is TRBV6-4, with D unclear. Trimming stripped 2 bases from V and 8 bases from J, with 6 bases between. The CDR3 has 11 residues. Germline loops: CDR1 MRHNA, CDR2 SNTAGT. CDR3 in DNA: TGTGCCAGCAGTGACGGGCGGGGCTACACCTTC. Amino acids: CASSDGRGYTF.

The J gene is TRBJ2-5, the V gene TRBV5-6; 8 bases align to TRBD1. With V trimmed by 3 bases and J by 4 bases, 14 bases remained unmatched. The CDR3 runs 17 residues. Germline V gene data show CDR1 as SGHDT and CDR2 as YYEEEE. In DNA, the CDR3 is TGTGCCAGCAGCTCCTACAGAACTGCAGGGGGCCTAGAGACCCAGTACTTC. Protein: CASSSYRTAGGLETQYF.

CDR3 coding DNA: TGCGCCAGCAGTGTGGGGATTATGAACACTGAAGCTTTCTTT. Translated: CASSVGIMNTEAFF. The chain combines TRBV10-2 with TRBJ1-1, with no clear D. Trimming cost V 4 bases and J 0 bases, with 9 bases left between them. CDR1 and CDR2 (germline): WSHSY, SAAADI. This CDR3 is built from 14 residues.

The CDR3 nucleotides are TGTGCCAGCAGCAGGGACCCTAACACAGATACGCAGTATTTT. This codes for CASSRDPNTDTQYF. The chain joins TRBV5-4 to TRBJ2-3, with D perhaps being TRBD1 or TRBD2 (5 bases each). Trimming took off 4 bases at V and 2 bases at J, with 11 bases between the two ends. CDR3 length: 14 residues. CDR1 and CDR2 (germline): SGHNT, YYREEE (reference sequence).

The V gene is TRBV6-5, the J gene TRBJ1-3; D is uncertain. The CDR3 spans 15 residues. The ends were cut back, 6 bases at V and 0 bases at J, with 12 bases in the middle. Germline V gene sequence: CDR1 MNHEY, CDR2 SVGAGI. The CDR3 region is CASRVSRGSGNTIYF. CDR3 bases: TGTGCCAGCAGGGTCTCCCGGGGCTCTGGAAACACCATATATTTT.

V usage is TRBV29-1 and J usage is TRBJ2-2, with 7 bases matching TRBD2. CDR1 is SQVTM and CDR2 is ANQGSEA in the germline V gene. V was pared by 4 bases and J by 6 bases, with 2 bases of the junction left unmatched. This CDR3 spans 12 amino acids. CDR3 DNA sequence: TGCAGCGTTGGAGCGGGGCCCGGGGAGCTGTTTTTT. Its translation: CSVGAGPGELFF.

The chain carries TRBV6-1 and TRBJ1-5; D not resolved. The CDR3 is 15 residues long. Germline lookup yields CDR1 MNHNS and CDR2 SASEGT. V was shortened by 5 bases and J by 2 bases, with 13 bases between the two germline ends. CDR3 residues: CASSSQRAGNQPQHF. CDR3 sequence (DNA): TGTGCCAGCAGTTCACAGAGGGCAGGCAATCAGCCCCAGCATTTT.

This chain joins TRBV6-5 and TRBJ1-2; 7 nucleotides line up with TRBD1. Trimming took 2 bases from V and 3 from J; bases not matched to a gene: 3. The CDR3 sequence is 14 residues long. Germline V CDR1 and CDR2: MNHEY, SVGAGI. CDR3 nucleotide sequence: TGTGCCAGCAGTTACGGAGGGGGCGACTATGGCTACACCTTC. Its translation: CASSYGGGDYGYTF.

The chain is built from TRBV11-1 and TRBJ1-1; TRBD1 might be the D (6 bases). Trimming took 7 bases from V and 0 from J, leaving 12 bases between them. Germline V lookup: CDR1 SGHAT, CDR2 FQDESV (reference sequence). The CDR3 spans 14 residues. Here the CDR3 reads CASTSDSLNTEAFF. CDR3 bases: TGTGCCAGCACCTCGGACAGCTTGAACACTGAAGCTTTCTTT.

J is TRBJ1-1 and V is TRBV9; D is unresolved. Germline V gene sequence: CDR1 SGDLS, CDR2 YYNGEE. This CDR3 comprises 15 residues. V was trimmed by 0 bases and J by 0 bases, leaving 9 bases between them. The CDR3 protein is CASSVGGQLNTEAFF. The CDR3 nucleotides are TGTGCCAGCAGCGTAGGTGGGCAGTTGAACACTGAAGCTTTCTTT.

The rearrangement links TRBV6-1 to TRBJ1-3, with TRBD1 matching 7 bases. This CDR3 is 13 amino acids long. J was trimmed by 0 bases and V by 10 bases; bases with no gene match: 3. Germline CDR1 is MNHNS and CDR2 is SASEGT. This chain's CDR3 is CATRDSSGNTIYF. CDR3 sequence (DNA): TGTGCCACCCGGGACAGCTCTGGAAACACCATATATTTT.

V and J are TRBV2 and TRBJ2-2; a weak D match, TRBD1 (6 bases). Per germline, CDR1 SNHLY and CDR2 FYNNEI. This CDR3 is 15 amino acids long. The V gene lost 6 bases and the J gene lost 2 bases, with 13 bases spanning the gap. The CDR3 DNA follows: TGTGCCAGCAGAGCAGGGGCAACTAACACCGGGGAGCTGTTTTTT. This translates into CASRAGATNTGELFF.

V usage is TRBV6-5 and J usage is TRBJ2-3; the match to TRBD2 covers 11 bases. V gave up 6 bases and J gave up 5 bases; unmatched junction bases: 7. Per germline, CDR1 MNHEY and CDR2 SVGAGI. There are 15 residues in the CDR3. The CDR3 DNA follows: TGTGCCAGCAGCCCCGGACTAGCGGGCGGAGATACGCAGTATTTT. The encoded protein is CASSPGLAGGDTQYF.

V usage is TRBV29-1 and J usage is TRBJ2-7, with 8 bases matching TRBD1. Per germline, CDR1 SQVTM and CDR2 ANQGSEA. V trimming: 7 bases; J trimming: 5 bases; junction bases outside the gene matches: 4. This CDR3 has 11 amino acids. CDR3 nucleotide sequence: TGCAGCGACGCACAGGGGGACGAGCAGTACTTC. Translated: CSDAQGDEQYF.

This clone is a singleton in its sample. The chain is built from TRBV9 and TRBJ1-4; 9 nucleotides match TRBD1. V lost 4 bases, J lost 8 bases, and 12 bases stayed unmatched. The germline gives CDR1 SGDLS, CDR2 YYNGEE. This CDR3 contains 16 residues. This CDR3 reads CASSPDRGRLGEKLFF. The CDR3 DNA follows: TGTGCCAGCAGCCCGGACAGGGGACGACTGGGGGAAAAACTGTTTTTT.

The rearrangement joins TRBV5-1 to TRBJ2-7, with 8 nucleotides matching TRBD1. V lost 0 bases, J lost 6 bases, and 5 bases stayed unmatched. The CDR3 consists of 14 residues. Germline lookup yields CDR1 SGHRS and CDR2 YFSETQ. CDR3 nucleotide sequence: TGCGCCAGCAGCTTGGGACAGGGGAAGGTCGAGCAGTACTTC. Its translation is CASSLGQGKVEQYF.

V usage is TRBV5-1 and J usage is TRBJ1-1; the D is unclear. Between the trimmed V and J ends, which lost 0 bases and 0 bases, there was a span of 12 bases. CDR3 length: 16 amino acids. The V gene's germline CDR1 is SGHRS and CDR2 YFSETQ. CDR3 amino acids: CASSLASGWVNTEAFF. The DNA for the CDR3 is TGCGCCAGCAGCTTGGCCTCGGGGTGGGTGAACACTGAAGCTTTCTTT.

The chain combines TRBV7-2 with TRBJ2-7; D is ambiguous. This CDR3 has 16 residues. CDR1 SGHTA and CDR2 FQGNSA come from the germline V gene. V lost 1 base to trimming and J lost 5 bases, with 18 bases between them. CDR3 coding DNA: TGTGCCAGCAGCTTAGGGTGGACGATCCCCGCGGACGAGCAGTACTTC. This translates into CASSLGWTIPADEQYF. Filled out from reference TRBV7-2 and TRBJ2-7, the complete variable domain reads GAGVSQSPSNKVTEKGKDVELRCDPISGHTALYWYRQSLGQGLEFLIYFQGNSAPDKSGLPSDRFSAERTGGSVSTLTIQRTQQEDSAVYLCASSLGWTIPADEQYFGPGTRLTVT.

The gene calls are TRBV9 and TRBJ2-5, with TRBD2 matching over 9 bases. The V segment lost 0 bases and the J segment 1 base; nucleotides outside the gene matches: 4. The CDR3 covers 16 residues. Germline assignment: CDR1 SGDLS and CDR2 YYNGEE. In DNA, the CDR3 is TGTGCCAGCAGCGTAGGAGCGGGGGGACTCCAAGAGACCCAGTACTTC. Protein product: CASSVGAGGLQETQYF. Combining the CDR3 with reference TRBV9 and TRBJ2-5 gives the whole variable domain DSGVTQTPKHLITATGQRVTLRCSPRSGDLSVYWYQQSLDQGLQFLIQYYNGEERAKGNILERFSAQQFPDLHSELNLSSLELGDSALYFCASSVGAGGLQETQYFGPGTRLLVL.

The chain couples TRBV6-1 to TRBJ2-7; the D gene is possibly TRBD2 (6 bases). V was cut by 6 bases and J by 0 bases, with 12 bases left in between. There are 14 residues in the CDR3. The germline V gene encodes CDR1 MNHNS and CDR2 SASEGT. CDR3 in DNA: TGTGCCAGCAGCGGGCGGGGTAGCTCCTACGAGCAGTACTTC. Protein product: CASSGRGSSYEQYF.

V usage is TRBV7-6 and J usage is TRBJ2-4, with 8 bases identical to TRBD1. J gave up 7 bases and V 5 bases, and 7 bases lay outside the gene matches. CDR3 length: 14 residues. Germline V gene sequence: CDR1 SGHVS, CDR2 FNYEAQ. CDR3 in amino acids: CASSRGDRTNIQYF. CDR3 nucleotide sequence: TGTGCCAGCAGCCGTGGGGACAGGACGAACATTCAGTACTTC.

This clone came up once. V gene TRBV6-6 combines with J gene TRBJ1-2, with 7 bases lining up with TRBD1. Germline assignment: CDR1 MNHNY and CDR2 SVGAGI (reference sequence). This CDR3 comprises 14 residues. Germline trimming cut 0 bases from V and 7 bases from J; bases unmatched to any gene: 5. The CDR3 is CASSYSTGLGGYTF. The CDR3 DNA reads as TGTGCCAGCAGTTACTCGACAGGGTTGGGTGGCTACACCTTC.

The chain is built from TRBV2 and TRBJ2-2; D possibly matches TRBD1 or TRBD2 (5 bases each). Germline V gene sequence: CDR1 SNHLY, CDR2 FYNNEI. The V end was cut by 9 bases, the J end by 2 bases, with 16 bases between. This CDR3 contains 15 residues. This CDR3 is CARTGTAINTGELFF. Here the CDR3 DNA reads TGTGCCAGGACCGGGACGGCGATTAACACCGGGGAGCTGTTTTTT.

Regarding this clone: The sample carries other DNA sequences with the same CDR3. This chain connects TRBV11-2 to TRBJ2-1, with TRBD2 as a possible D gene (6 bases). The CDR3 extends over 12 amino acids. The V gene's germline CDR1 is SGHAT and CDR2 FQNNGV. V lost 3 bases and J lost 7, with 7 bases in between. As DNA, the CDR3 is TGTGCCAGCAGCTTTGGGGGGAATGAGCAGTTCTTC. Protein: CASSFGGNEQFF.

The genes are TRBV6-1 and TRBJ2-7; TRBD1 aligns across 10 bases. The J segment lost 0 bases and the V segment lost 6 bases, leaving 5 bases of the junction unmatched. The CDR3 covers 15 residues. Germline CDR1 is MNHNS and CDR2 is SASEGT. The CDR3 DNA reads TGTGCCAGCAGGCCGGGACAGGGGTTCTCCTACGAGCAGTACTTC. The encoded protein is CASRPGQGFSYEQYF.

This chain joins TRBV27 and TRBJ1-1; D is ambiguous. Per germline, CDR1 MNHEY and CDR2 SMNVEV (reference sequence). The CDR3 sequence is 13 residues long. V lost 3 bases to trimming and J lost 6 bases, with 11 bases between them. CDR3 region: CASSLMVGAEAFF. DNA for the CDR3: TGTGCCAGCAGTTTGATGGTTGGCGCTGAAGCTTTCTTT.

The rearrangement uses TRBV11-2 and TRBJ2-3; D is perhaps TRBD1 (6 bases). The CDR3 is 17 amino acids. Trimming pared 5 bases from V and 2 bases from J, leaving 20 bases between. Germline CDR1 reads SGHAT; CDR2 reads FQNNGV. DNA of the CDR3: TGTGCCAGCAGCACTGGGGGCAGGGCTAGATCCACAGATACGCAGTATTTT. Translating gives CASSTGGRARSTDTQYF.